This record concerns one TCR beta chain sequence. The sample belongs to a study of blood T cell repertoires in COVID-19. CDR3 length equals 14 residues. Between the trimmed V and J ends, which lost 3 bases and 7 bases, there was a span of 11 bases. Germline-derived CDR1 and CDR2 are SGHNT and YYREEE (reference sequence). Original processing methods: Amplification of reference gene primers provided the estimated nucleated cell counts. The protocol was immunoSEQ multiplex PCR, while the TCRdb copy is restricted to in-frame clones and leaves out a portion. D and trimming were read from the DNA, whereas the V and J calls and clone size are those reported in that table. Of approximately 250,000 clones listed, approximately 84% are singletons.

This receptor was identified in a man in his forties with acute or convalescent COVID-19. The V call is TRBV5-4, the J call TRBJ1-6; D is ambiguous. Sample: peripheral blood. CDR3 in DNA: TGTGCCAGCAGCTCCCGAGGTGGGAATTCACCCCTCCACTTT. Its translation is CASSSRGGNSPLHF.